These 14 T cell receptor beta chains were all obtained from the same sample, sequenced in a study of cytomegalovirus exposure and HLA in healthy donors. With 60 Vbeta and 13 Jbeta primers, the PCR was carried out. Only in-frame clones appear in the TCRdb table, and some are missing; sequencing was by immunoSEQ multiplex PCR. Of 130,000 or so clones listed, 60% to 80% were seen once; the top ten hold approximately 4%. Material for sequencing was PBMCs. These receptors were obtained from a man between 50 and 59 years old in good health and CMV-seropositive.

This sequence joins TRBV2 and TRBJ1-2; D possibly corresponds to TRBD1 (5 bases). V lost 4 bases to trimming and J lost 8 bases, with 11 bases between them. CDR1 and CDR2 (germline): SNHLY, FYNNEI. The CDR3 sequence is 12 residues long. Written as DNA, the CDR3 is TGTGCCAGCAGTGTTTATCAGGGCGGCTACACCTTC. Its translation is CASSVYQGGYTF.

CDR3 sequence (DNA): TGTGCCACCAGCAGCGGGACAGTGAACACTGAAGCTTTCTTT. This sequence encodes CATSSGTVNTEAFF. The V gene is TRBV15, the J gene TRBJ1-1, with 7 bases matching TRBD1. The CDR3 covers 14 residues. V trimming: 3 bases; J trimming: 0 bases; junction bases outside the gene matches: 1. From germline, CDR1 is LNHNV and CDR2 YYDKDF (reference sequence).

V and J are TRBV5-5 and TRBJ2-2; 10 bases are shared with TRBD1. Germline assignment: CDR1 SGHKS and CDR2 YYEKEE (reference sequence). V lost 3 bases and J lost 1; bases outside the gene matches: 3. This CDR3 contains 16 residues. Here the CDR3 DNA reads TGTGCCAGCAGCTCCGGGACAGGGGTGAACACCGGGGAGCTGTTTTTT. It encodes CASSSGTGVNTGELFF.

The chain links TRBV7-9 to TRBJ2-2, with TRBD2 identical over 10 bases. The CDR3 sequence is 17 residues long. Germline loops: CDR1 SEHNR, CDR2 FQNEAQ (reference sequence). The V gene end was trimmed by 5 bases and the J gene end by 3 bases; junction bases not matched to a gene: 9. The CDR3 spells CASSTEAGGLDTGELFF. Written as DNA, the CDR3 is TGTGCCAGCAGCACCGAAGCGGGGGGGCTGGACACCGGGGAGCTGTTTTTT. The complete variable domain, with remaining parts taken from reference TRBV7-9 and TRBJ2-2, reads DTGVSQNPRHKITKRGQNVTFRCDPISEHNRLYWYRQTLGQGPEFLTYFQNEAQLEKSRLLSDRFSAERPKGSFSTLEIQRTEQGDSAMYLCASSTEAGGLDTGELFFGEGSRLTVL.

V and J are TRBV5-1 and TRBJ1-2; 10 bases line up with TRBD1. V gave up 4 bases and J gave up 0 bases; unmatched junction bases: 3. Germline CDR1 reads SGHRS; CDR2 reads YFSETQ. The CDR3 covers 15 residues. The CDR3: CASSDRGQANYGYTF. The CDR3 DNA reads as TGCGCCAGCAGCGACAGGGGGCAAGCTAACTATGGCTACACCTTC.

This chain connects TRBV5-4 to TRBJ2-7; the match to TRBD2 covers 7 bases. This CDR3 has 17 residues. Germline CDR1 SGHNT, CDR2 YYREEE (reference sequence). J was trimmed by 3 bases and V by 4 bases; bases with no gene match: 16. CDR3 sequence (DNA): TGTGCCAGCAGCCCGATGGCTTCCAGCGGGGCTTTCTACGAGCAGTACTTC. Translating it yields CASSPMASSGAFYEQYF.

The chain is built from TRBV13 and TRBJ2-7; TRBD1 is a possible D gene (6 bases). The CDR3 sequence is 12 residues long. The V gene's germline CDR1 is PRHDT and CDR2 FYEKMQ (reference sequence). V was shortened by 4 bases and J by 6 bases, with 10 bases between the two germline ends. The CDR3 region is CASSSDRSEQYF. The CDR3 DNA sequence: TGTGCCAGCAGCTCGGACAGAAGCGAGCAGTACTTC.

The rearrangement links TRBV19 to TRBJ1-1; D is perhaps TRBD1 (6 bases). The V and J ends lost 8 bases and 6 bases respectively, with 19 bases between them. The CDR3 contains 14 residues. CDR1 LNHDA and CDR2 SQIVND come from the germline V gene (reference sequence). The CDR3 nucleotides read TGTGCCAGTGCCTCTCAGGGGAAAGGCCCTGAAGCTTTCTTT. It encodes CASASQGKGPEAFF. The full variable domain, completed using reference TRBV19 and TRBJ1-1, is DGGITQSPKYLFRKEGQNVTLSCEQNLNHDAMYWYRQDPGQGLRLIYYSQIVNDFQKGDIAEGYSVSREKKESFPLTVTSAQKNPTAFYLCASASQGKGPEAFFGQGTRLTVV.

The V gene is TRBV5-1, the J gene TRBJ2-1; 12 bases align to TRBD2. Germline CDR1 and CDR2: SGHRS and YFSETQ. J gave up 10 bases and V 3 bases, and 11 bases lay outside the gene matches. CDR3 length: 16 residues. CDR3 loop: CASSSNYLAGGDEQFF. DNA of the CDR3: TGCGCCAGCAGCTCCAACTACCTAGCGGGGGGGGACGAGCAGTTCTTC. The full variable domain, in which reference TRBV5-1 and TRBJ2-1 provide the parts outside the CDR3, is KAGVTQTPRYLIKTRGQQVTLSCSPISGHRSVSWYQQTPGQGLQFLFEYFSETQRNKGNFPGRFSGRQFSNSRSEMNVSTLELGDSALYLCASSSNYLAGGDEQFFGPGTRLTVL.

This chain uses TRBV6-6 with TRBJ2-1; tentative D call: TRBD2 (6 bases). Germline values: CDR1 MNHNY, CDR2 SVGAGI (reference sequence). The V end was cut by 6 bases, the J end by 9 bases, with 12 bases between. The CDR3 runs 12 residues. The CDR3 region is CASSPLGGEQFF. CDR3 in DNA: TGTGCCAGCAGCCCCTTGGGGGGTGAGCAGTTCTTC.

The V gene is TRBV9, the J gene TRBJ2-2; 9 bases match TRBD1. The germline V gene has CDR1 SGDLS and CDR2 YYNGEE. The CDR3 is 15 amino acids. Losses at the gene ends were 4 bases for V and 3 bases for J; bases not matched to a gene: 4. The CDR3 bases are TGTGCCAGCAGCTCAGGACAGGGGTACACCGGGGAGCTGTTTTTT. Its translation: CASSSGQGYTGELFF.

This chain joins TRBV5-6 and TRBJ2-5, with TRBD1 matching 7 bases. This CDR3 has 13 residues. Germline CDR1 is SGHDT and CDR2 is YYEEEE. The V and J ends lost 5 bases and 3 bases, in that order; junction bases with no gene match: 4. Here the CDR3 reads CASSWTGEETQYF. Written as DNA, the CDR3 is TGTGCCAGCAGTTGGACAGGAGAAGAGACCCAGTACTTC.

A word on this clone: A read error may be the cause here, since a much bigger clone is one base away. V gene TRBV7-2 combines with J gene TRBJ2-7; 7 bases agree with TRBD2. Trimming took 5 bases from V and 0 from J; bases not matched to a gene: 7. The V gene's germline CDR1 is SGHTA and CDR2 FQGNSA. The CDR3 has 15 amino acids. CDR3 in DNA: TGTGCCAGCAGCCCCCCGGGGGGATACTCCTACGAGCAGTACTTC. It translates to CASSPPGGYSYEQYF.

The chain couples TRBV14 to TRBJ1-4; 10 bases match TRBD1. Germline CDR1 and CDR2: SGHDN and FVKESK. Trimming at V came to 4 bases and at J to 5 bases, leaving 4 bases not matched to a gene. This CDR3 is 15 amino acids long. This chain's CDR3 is CASSRQDRGNEKLFF. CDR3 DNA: TGTGCCAGCAGCCGCCAGGACAGGGGGAATGAAAAACTGTTTTTT.